The rows below give T cell receptor beta chains drawn from one sample of a study of multiple sclerosis patients with progressive multifocal leukoencephalopathy. Libraries were prepared by immunoSEQ multiplex PCR; TCRdb keeps only in-frame clonotypes and omits some of them. The sample contains fewer than 35,000 clones, around 93% of which appear only once. Sequencing was performed on PBMCs. These receptors all come from a man aged 25 to 40 with multiple sclerosis. CDR3s include the opening cysteine and the closing phenylalanine or tryptophan. A D gene is named only where the DNA matches it firmly.

>TRBV28|-
CASSRTAHSSYEQYF
>TRBV7-6|-
CASSFNENTGELFF
>TRBV14|-
CASSPGGNEQFF
>TRBV4-3|-
CASSQGGAAKTQYF
>TRBV7-2|-
CASTPMGWGETQYF
>TRBV5-1|-
CASSLGSTGYEQFF
>TRBV9|TRBD2
CASTRSSGRTDTQYF
>TRBV19|TRBD2
CASSATGTSGSIGNIQYF
>TRBV27|-
CASSFTIGAYEQYF
>TRBV7-9|-
CASSATDRGGYTF
>TRBV12-5|-
CASGQGGEETQYF
>TRBV7-9|-
CASSLGTSPNEQFF
>TRBV30|TRBD2
CAWSRLARNTGELFF
>TRBV4-2|-
CASSQGGGMNTEAFF
>TRBV7-9|TRBD1
CASSWTGVYEQYF
>TRBV2|TRBD2
CASRKGLAGNIQYF
>TRBV19|-
CASRGGGSGRSGLSSYEQYF
>TRBV5-5|-
CASSSPVGVQYF
>TRBV5-6|-
CASSPGLYTQYF
>TRBV6-5|TRBD1
CASSRTGKNSPLHF
>TRBV6-5|-
CASTLRGGNYGYTF